These 20 T cell receptor beta chains were all obtained from the same sample, sequenced in a study of cytomegalovirus exposure and HLA in healthy donors. PCR involved 60 Vbeta and 13 Jbeta primers. The assay was immunoSEQ multiplex PCR, and TCRdb's table has in-frame clones only and misses some. The repertoire has about 120,000 clones, around 10% of them found once; the top ten carry approximately 3%. Sequencing input: PBMCs. The receptors were sampled from a young man in good health and CMV-seronegative.

This clone was seen a handful of times. This chain links TRBV28 with TRBJ1-1, with D perhaps TRBD1 (6 bases). Germline values: CDR1 MDHEN, CDR2 SYDVKM. The V end was cut by 3 bases, the J end by 12 bases, with 20 bases between. The CDR3 runs to 14 residues. This CDR3 is CASSFYGTRGQTFF. CDR3 nucleotide sequence: TGTGCCAGCAGTTTCTACGGGACTAGGGGACAAACTTTCTTT. Drawing the rest from reference TRBV28 and TRBJ1-1, the complete variable domain is DVKVTQSSRYLVKRTGEKVFLECVQDMDHENMFWYRQDPGLGLRLIYFSYDVKMKEKGDIPEGYSVSREKKERFSLILESASTNQTSMYLCASSFYGTRGQTFFGQGTRLTVV.

This clone was seen at least ten times. J is TRBJ1-5 and V is TRBV6-4; tentatively, D is TRBD1 (6 bases). Germline CDR1 MRHNA, CDR2 SNTAGT. The CDR3 runs 15 residues. The ends were cut back, 2 bases at V and 1 base at J, with 9 bases in the middle. For the CDR3, the DNA is TGTGCCAGCAGTGACGGGACACACAGCAATCAGCCCCAGCATTTT. Encoded protein: CASSDGTHSNQPQHF.

The DNA of the CDR3 is TGTGCCAGCAGGTTCAGGAACACCGGGGAGCTGTTTTTT. Protein sequence: CASRFRNTGELFF. This chain links TRBV27 with TRBJ2-2; no firm D call. This CDR3 is 13 amino acids long. Trimming removed 6 bases from V and 1 base from J, with 6 bases in between. The V gene's germline CDR1 is MNHEY and CDR2 SMNVEV (reference sequence).

This clone was picked up a small number of times. The rearrangement uses TRBV12-2 and TRBJ2-5; the table's D call, TRBD1, was not checked against the DNA. TRBV12-2 is given as a pseudogene. This CDR3 is built from 16 residues. DNA for the CDR3: TGTGCAAGTCGCTTAGCTCCTTGGGTCAGGCAAGAGACCCAGTACTTC. Amino acid sequence: CASRLAPWVRQETQYF.

The CDR3 spells CASSPVGQGSGSPLHF. The CDR3 DNA sequence: TGTGCCAGCAGTCCAGTGGGACAGGGGAGTGGTTCACCCCTCCACTTT. V and J are TRBV27 and TRBJ1-6, with TRBD1 identical over 10 bases. The CDR3 consists of 16 residues. J was trimmed by 9 bases and V by 5 bases; bases with no gene match: 10. The germline CDR1 and CDR2 sequences are MNHEY and SMNVEV (reference sequence).

This clone was recorded a few times. This chain uses TRBV29-1 with TRBJ2-7, with D possibly TRBD2 on 5 matching bases. V was cut by 7 bases and J by 0 bases, with 10 bases left in between. This CDR3 is 12 amino acids long. The V gene's germline CDR1 is SQVTM and CDR2 ANQGSEA. This chain's CDR3 is CSAGNPSYEQYF. CDR3 DNA: TGCAGCGCGGGGAATCCCTCCTACGAGCAGTACTTC.

This clone came up a few times. This rearrangement joins TRBV19 to TRBJ2-3; 7 bases are shared with TRBD1. The junction had 5 bases not matched to a gene; V was cut back by 5 bases and J by 3 bases. The length of the CDR3 is 14 residues. Germline assignment: CDR1 LNHDA and CDR2 SQIVND (reference sequence). The CDR3 spells CASSDRAITDTQYF. CDR3 coding DNA: TGTGCCAGTAGTGACAGGGCTATAACAGATACGCAGTATTTT.

This clone was recorded a few times. This chain uses TRBV27 with TRBJ2-2; 7 positions match TRBD1. The CDR3 is 15 amino acids. Germline V gene sequence: CDR1 MNHEY, CDR2 SMNVEV (reference sequence). Trimming removed 6 bases from V and 0 bases from J; junction bases left unmatched: 4. CDR3 bases: TGTGCCAGCAGACCCGACAGGGCGAACACCGGGGAGCTGTTTTTT. Protein sequence: CASRPDRANTGELFF.

V usage is TRBV19 and J usage is TRBJ1-6; the D is unclear. The CDR3 extends over 14 amino acids. In germline, CDR1 is LNHDA, CDR2 SQIVND (reference sequence). V was shortened by 9 bases and J by 7 bases, with 16 bases between the two germline ends. CDR3 nucleotide sequence: TGTGCCAGCCGGGGATCCGGCGGCAATTCACCCCTCCACTTT. Residues: CASRGSGGNSPLHF.

Details on this clone: Other nucleotide sequences from this sample produce the same CDR3. The gene calls are TRBV7-6 and TRBJ1-1, with 11 bases matching TRBD1. Germline CDR1 reads SGHVS; CDR2 reads FNYEAQ. With 6 bases clipped from V and 0 bases from J, the junction kept 6 bases outside the gene matches. The CDR3 extends over 16 amino acids. In nucleotides, the CDR3 is TGTGCCAGCAGGACCGGGACAGGGGGGCTGAACACTGAAGCTTTCTTT. Encoded protein: CASRTGTGGLNTEAFF.

The J gene is TRBJ1-1, the V gene TRBV10-2; possible D gene TRBD1, 5 bases. Germline V gene sequence: CDR1 WSHSY, CDR2 SAAADI. V was shortened by 0 bases and J by 4 bases, with 9 bases between the two germline ends. The CDR3 sequence is 14 residues long. CDR3 in DNA: TGCGCCAGCAGTGAGTCGGGGGGGACCACTGAAGCTTTCTTT. Translated: CASSESGGTTEAFF.

The sample holds a few counts of this clone. The chain uses TRBV29-1 and TRBJ2-2, with TRBD1 matching 8 bases. The CDR3 is 14 residues long. Germline CDR1 and CDR2: SQVTM and ANQGSEA. Trimming removed 6 bases from V and 4 bases from J; junction bases left unmatched: 7. In DNA, the CDR3 is TGCAGCGTGAACAGGGGGGTAGGCACCGGGGAGCTGTTTTTT. As protein: CSVNRGVGTGELFF.

This clone has only a few counts. The chain links TRBV21-1 to TRBJ1-5; TRBD1, as called in the table, went unchecked against the DNA. TRBV21-1 is an annotated pseudogene. The CDR3 loop spans 15 amino acids. The CDR3 here is CASSKGTGFNQPQHF. The CDR3 DNA follows: TGTGCCAGCAGCAAGGGGACAGGGTTCAATCAGCCCCAGCATTTT.

This chain links TRBV4-1 with TRBJ2-1, with a weak D call TRBD2 (6 bases). This CDR3 is 15 amino acids long. Trimming took 1 base from V and 0 from J, leaving 7 bases between them. Germline CDR1 MGHRA, CDR2 YSYEKL. DNA of the CDR3: TGCGCCAGCAGCCAAGGGACTAACTCCTACAATGAGCAGTTCTTC. It is translated as CASSQGTNSYNEQFF.

CDR3 nucleotide sequence: TGTGCCAGTAGTATGACAGGGAAGTACAATGAGCAGTTCTTC. It specifies CASSMTGKYNEQFF. The chain combines TRBV19 with TRBJ2-1; 7 positions agree with TRBD1. CDR1 and CDR2 from the germline V gene are LNHDA and SQIVND (reference sequence). There are 14 residues in the CDR3. J lost 4 bases, V lost 3 bases, and 3 bases had no gene match.

This chain joins TRBV11-2 and TRBJ2-1; TRBD2 might be the D (7 bases). The germline CDR1 and CDR2 sequences are SGHAT and FQNNGV. Trimming cost V 0 bases and J 8 bases, with 14 bases left between them. The CDR3 is 15 amino acids. The DNA of the CDR3 is TGTGCCAGCAGCTTAGATGGCGGGGGCCGGGATGAGCAGTTCTTC. This gives the protein CASSLDGGGRDEQFF.

The CDR3 reads CASSRTGDQNYGYTF. The CDR3 DNA sequence: TGTGCCAGCTCGCGGACAGGGGATCAAAACTATGGCTACACCTTC. V and J are TRBV18 and TRBJ1-2; 9 bases map to TRBD1. V was clipped by 6 bases and J by 2 bases; unmatched bases: 7. Germline loops: CDR1 KGHSH, CDR2 LQKENI. This CDR3 has 15 residues.

This clone was picked up a small number of times. This chain joins TRBV27 and TRBJ2-7, with 9 bases that match TRBD2. Looked up from germline, CDR1 is MNHEY and CDR2 is SMNVEV (reference sequence). The CDR3 loop spans 16 amino acids. After removal of 4 bases from V and 1 base from J, the junction contained 8 bases not matched to a gene. The CDR3 sequence is CASSSILAGPSYEQYF. As DNA, the CDR3 is TGTGCCAGCAGTTCCATCCTAGCGGGGCCGTCCTACGAGCAGTACTTC.

This clone was counted a few times. The chain employs TRBV9 and TRBJ2-7; no clear D. Trimming removed 4 bases from V and 0 bases from J, with 11 bases in between. The CDR3 covers 14 residues. Germline loops: CDR1 SGDLS, CDR2 YYNGEE. The CDR3 DNA sequence: TGTGCCAGCAGCCGTAAGCCTTTCTCCTACGAGCAGTACTTC. It yields the protein CASSRKPFSYEQYF.

This chain links TRBV27 with TRBJ1-1; D is ambiguous. The CDR3 is 13 amino acids. The germline V and J ends were trimmed by 5 bases and 4 bases, with 11 bases remaining between them. Germline CDR1 reads MNHEY; CDR2 reads SMNVEV (reference sequence). In DNA form, the CDR3 reads TGTGCCAGCAGTCTAAAAGCGGTCACTGAAGCTTTCTTT. Its translation is CASSLKAVTEAFF.